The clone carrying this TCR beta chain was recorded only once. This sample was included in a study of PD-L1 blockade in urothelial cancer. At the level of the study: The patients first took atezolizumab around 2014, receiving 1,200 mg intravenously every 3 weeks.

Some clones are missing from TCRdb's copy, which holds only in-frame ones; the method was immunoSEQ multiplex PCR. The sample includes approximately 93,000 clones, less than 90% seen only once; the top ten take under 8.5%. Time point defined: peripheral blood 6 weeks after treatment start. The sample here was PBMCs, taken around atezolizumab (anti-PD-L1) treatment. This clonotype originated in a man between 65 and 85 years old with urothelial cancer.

The CDR3 here is CASRLAGGDEQYF. CDR3 DNA: TGTGCCAGTCGACTAGCGGGAGGGGACGAGCAGTACTTC. The V and J genes are TRBV7-2 and TRBJ2-7; TRBD2 matches 14 bases. V was pared by 9 bases and J by 5 bases, with 3 bases of the junction left unmatched. The germline gives CDR1 SGHTA, CDR2 FQGNSA. The CDR3 totals 13 residues.